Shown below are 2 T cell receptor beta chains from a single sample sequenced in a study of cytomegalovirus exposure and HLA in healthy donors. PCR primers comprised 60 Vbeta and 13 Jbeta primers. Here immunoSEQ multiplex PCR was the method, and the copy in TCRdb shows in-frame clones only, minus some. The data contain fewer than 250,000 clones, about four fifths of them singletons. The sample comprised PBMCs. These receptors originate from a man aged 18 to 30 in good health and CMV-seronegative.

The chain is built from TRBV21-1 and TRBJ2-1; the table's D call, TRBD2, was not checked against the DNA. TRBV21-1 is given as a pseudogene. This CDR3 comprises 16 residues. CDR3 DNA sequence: TGTGCCAGCAGCCCACGTTGTTGGGACTTATACAATGAGCAGTTCTTC. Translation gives CASSPRCWDLYNEQFF.

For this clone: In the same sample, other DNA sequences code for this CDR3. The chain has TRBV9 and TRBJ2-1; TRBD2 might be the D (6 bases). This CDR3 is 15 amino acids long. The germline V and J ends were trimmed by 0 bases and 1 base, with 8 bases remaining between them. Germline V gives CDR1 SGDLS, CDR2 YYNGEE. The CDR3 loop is CASSVVGGSYNEQFF. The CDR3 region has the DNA TGTGCCAGCAGCGTAGTAGGAGGGTCCTACAATGAGCAGTTCTTC.